These 5 T cell receptor beta chains were all obtained from the same sample, sequenced in a study of cytomegalovirus exposure and HLA in healthy donors. The protocol was immunoSEQ multiplex PCR, while the TCRdb copy is restricted to in-frame clones and leaves out a portion. The sample lists about 280,000 clones; around 87% were seen once. Material for sequencing was PBMCs. These receptors were obtained from a young woman in good health and CMV-seronegative.

This clone was found a few times. This sequence joins TRBV14 and TRBJ1-2; TRBD1 might be the D (6 bases). The CDR3 runs 14 residues. The germline gives CDR1 SGHDN, CDR2 FVKESK. Trimming stripped 4 bases from V and 9 bases from J, with 18 bases between. CDR3 loop: CASSLGTKRWSYTF. Written as DNA, the CDR3 is TGTGCCAGCAGCCTGGGGACAAAGCGGTGGAGCTACACCTTC.

In the case of this clone: The same CDR3 arises from other DNA sequences in this sample as well. The chain carries TRBV9 and TRBJ1-1; possible D gene TRBD1, 5 bases. V shed 2 bases and J shed 1 base, with 6 bases lying between them. The CDR3 has 13 residues. In germline, CDR1 is SGDLS, CDR2 YYNGEE. The CDR3 is CASSVDRNTEAFF. CDR3 nucleotides: TGTGCCAGCAGCGTTGACAGGAACACTGAAGCTTTCTTT.

The J gene is TRBJ2-7, the V gene TRBV4-1; TRBD1 aligns across 7 bases. CDR1 MGHRA and CDR2 YSYEKL come from the germline V gene. Trimming cost V 0 bases and J 5 bases; bases outside gene matches: 7. This CDR3 has 15 residues. Here the CDR3 DNA reads TGCGCCAGCAGCCAAGACTTCGGACAGGTCGACGAGCAGTACTTC. Translating gives CASSQDFGQVDEQYF.

V usage is TRBV25-1 and J usage is TRBJ2-5; the match to TRBD1 covers 12 bases. The CDR3 runs 16 residues. V lost 4 bases and J lost 4; bases outside the gene matches: 7. Per germline, CDR1 MGHDK and CDR2 SYGVNS. The DNA for the CDR3 is TGTGCCAGCAGTGTCTCCGGGACAGGGGGCTTAGAGACCCAGTACTTC. It encodes CASSVSGTGGLETQYF.

J is TRBJ2-3 and V is TRBV6-5; D call uncertain. Deletions cut 0 bases from V and 3 bases from J, with 7 bases between. The germline V gene has CDR1 MNHEY and CDR2 SVGAGI. The CDR3 covers 14 residues. The CDR3 coding sequence is TGTGCCAGCAGTTACTCGGCGGAGACAGATACGCAGTATTTT. It codes for CASSYSAETDTQYF.